This is a list of T cell receptor beta chains from one sample in a study of blood T cell repertoires in COVID-19. Repertoires were generated with immunoSEQ multiplex PCR, while TCRdb's copy carries only in-frame clones and drops some. The sample consists of just under 150,000 clones, about nine tenths of them appearing once. Sequencing was performed on peripheral blood. Source of these receptors: a man aged 45 to 65 who had recovered from COVID-19. Each CDR3 is given without its conserved first and last residue.

j_gene | v_gene | CDR3aa
TRBJ1-1 | TRBV4-3 | ASSPSLGRNTEAF
TRBJ1-2 | TRBV7-9 | ASSQGSNYGYT
TRBJ2-5 | TRBV12-3/TRBV12-4 | ASSFGETQY
TRBJ1-6 | TRBV6-5 | ASSSSGSPLH
TRBJ1-5 | TRBV5-8 | ASSLVTVYSNQPQH
TRBJ1-4 | TRBV6-1 | ASSEAPAGAIGATNEKLF
TRBJ1-2 | TRBV29-1 | SVEGRTANYGYT
TRBJ2-7 | TRBV4-3 | ASSQEAGQGFSYEQY
TRBJ1-3 | TRBV9 | ASSVSPQGKSGNTIY
TRBJ1-5 | TRBV5-1 | ASSPTGDQPQH
TRBJ2-5 | TRBV6-5 | ASLGSQETQY
TRBJ2-7 | TRBV7-2 | ASSLGQGTYEQY
TRBJ2-1 | TRBV2 | ASRRTGTGSYNEQF
TRBJ1-2 | TRBV11-3 | ASSEGHLLGYT
TRBJ2-3 | TRBV10-2 | ASSEPKDRFSTDTQY
TRBJ1-2 | TRBV5-1 | ASRIRTGEYGYT
TRBJ2-3 | TRBV19 | ASSKAAGATDTQY
TRBJ1-1 | TRBV4-1 | ASSQDLIATEAF
TRBJ1-2 | TRBV29-1 | SVEDRDYGYT
TRBJ2-2 | TRBV4-1 | ASSQGLEDYHRGAV
TRBJ1-1 | TRBV15 | ATSRDISAGEAF
TRBJ1-1 | TRBV2 | ASSVRLSGTEAF
TRBJ2-3 | TRBV11-2 | ASSLVSGLAENTDTQY
TRBJ2-2 | TRBV18 | ASSPVRGTGELF
TRBJ1-4 | TRBV18 | ASSPTASRGEKLF
TRBJ2-6 | TRBV19 | ASSIPGVLSGANVLT
TRBJ1-2 | TRBV7-2 | ASSARTGTYGYT
TRBJ2-3 | TRBV5-4 | ATRGGLASLTDTQY
TRBJ1-6 | TRBV2 | ASSGRTGGNSPLH
TRBJ2-3 | TRBV5-4 | ASSLVGGPSTDTQY
TRBJ2-7 | TRBV5-6 | ASSPTSFSYEQY
TRBJ2-6 | TRBV4-1 | ASSQDNSGANVLT
TRBJ1-1 | TRBV12-3/TRBV12-4 | ASSHTGGSEAF
TRBJ2-1 | TRBV4-1 | ASSQEGLAGEQF
TRBJ1-1 | TRBV19 | ASSEQGVNTEAF
TRBJ1-2 | TRBV4-1 | ASSQVAGWNYGYT
TRBJ2-3 | TRBV9 | ASSVEGTGRTDTQY
TRBJ1-2 | TRBV12-3/TRBV12-4 | ASSLSQNYGYT
TRBJ1-6 | TRBV27 | ASSLESSYNSPLH
TRBJ2-2 | TRBV3-1/TRBV3-2 | ASSPQTGTGELF
TRBJ2-6 | TRBV11-2 | ASSLVGWGVTSGANVLT
TRBJ1-1 | TRBV7-9 | ASRQGAGTAMNTEAF
TRBJ1-2 | TRBV6-5 | ASSNRQDRNYGYT
TRBJ2-3 | TRBV4-1 | ASSRAGLMADTQY
TRBJ1-3 | TRBV19 | ASGTRSYENTIY
TRBJ1-1 | TRBV9 | ASSVEDFGGDEAF
TRBJ1-1 | TRBV7-2 | ASSLDLRQGGLAF
TRBJ1-5 | TRBV6-5 | ATEDKHSNQPQH
TRBJ2-5 | TRBV5-6 | ASSLNSGGQETQY
TRBJ2-5 | TRBV7-9 | ASSLVKGQGFETQY
TRBJ2-5 | TRBV29-1 | SVDAGAGETQY
TRBJ2-3 | TRBV5-4 | ASSLTSGDTDTQY
TRBJ2-7 | TRBV7-8 | ASSSPDRDEQY
TRBJ1-1 | TRBV10-3 | ATRGRGKDTEAF
TRBJ1-1 | TRBV9 | ASSAKTGWSTEAF
TRBJ2-5 | TRBV6-5 | ASSMGQGLRETQY
TRBJ2-1 | TRBV19 | ASRNPTTHNEQF